The rows below give T cell receptor beta chains drawn from one sample of a study of early T cells in non-severe SARS-CoV-2 infection. From the 5' RACE reads, TCRdb called clonotypes with MiXCR, one entry per CDR3 protein. The sample includes more than 85,000 distinct CDR3 sequences, 16% of them seen just once. This specimen was whole blood, taken at baseline. These receptors all come from an adult who was a healthcare worker with PCR-confirmed SARS-CoV-2 infection or an uninfected control (not recorded which). CDR3s include the opening cysteine and the closing phenylalanine or tryptophan. The D gene is left open where the match is weak. The size entry is marked missing in some rows and otherwise reads once, few, many or a size class.

TRBV24-1 | few | - | CATSASGYYNEQFF
TRBV10-1 | - | - | CASSESGVRTQYF
TRBV7-6 | - | - | CASSLLGARDTQYF
TRBV5-7 | few | TRBD2 | CASSREWDYLYEQYF
TRBV7-3 | - | TRBD2 | CASSLRLAGRDTQYF
TRBV20-1 | few | TRBD1 | CSAIREGAIGNQPQHF
TRBV19 | - | TRBD2 | CASRLAGFTDTQYF
TRBV7-9 | few | - | CASSLWGEGDEKLFF
TRBV2 | - | TRBD2 | CASRNSGRTSDTQYF
TRBV19 | few | - | CASSQAYSGNTIYF
TRBV27 | - | - | CASSPLVKRTDTQYF
TRBV6-5 | - | - | CASSYSQGPEAFF
TRBV18 | few | TRBD1 | CASSPDRAYNSPLHF
TRBV12-3/TRBV12-4 | few | - | CASFPSQGLIGYYGYTF
TRBV27 | few | - | CASMMSGTMNTEAFF
TRBV12-3/TRBV12-4 | few | - | CASSLTSSEQFF
TRBV20-1 | few | - | CSASGRLLLGEQYF
TRBV10-3 | few | TRBD2 | CAISVRTSGRMDNEQFF
TRBV7-3 | few | TRBD2 | CASSLWGGSSYNEQFF
TRBV7-2 | many | - | CASSLGVRTSTDTQYF
TRBV2 | few | - | CASVTAGQTQYF
TRBV7-6 | few | - | CASSLRSKRGEQFF
TRBV4-1 | few | - | CASSHLSGDGGYGYTF
TRBV28 | few | TRBD1 | CASRGQGRYEQYF
TRBV7-6 | - | - | CASSLGPSIRTVFYTQYF